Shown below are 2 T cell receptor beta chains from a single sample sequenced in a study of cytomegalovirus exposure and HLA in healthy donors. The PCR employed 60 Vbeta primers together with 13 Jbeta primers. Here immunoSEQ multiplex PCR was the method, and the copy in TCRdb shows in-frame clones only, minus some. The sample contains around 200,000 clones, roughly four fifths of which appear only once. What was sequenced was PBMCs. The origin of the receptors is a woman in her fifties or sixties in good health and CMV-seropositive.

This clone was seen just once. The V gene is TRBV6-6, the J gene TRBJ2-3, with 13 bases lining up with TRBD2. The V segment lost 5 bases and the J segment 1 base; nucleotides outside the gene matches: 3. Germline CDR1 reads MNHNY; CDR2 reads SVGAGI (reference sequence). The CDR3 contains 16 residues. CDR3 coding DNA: TGTGCCAGCAGTGCGGGACTAGCGGGACGCACAGATACGCAGTATTTT. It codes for CASSAGLAGRTDTQYF.

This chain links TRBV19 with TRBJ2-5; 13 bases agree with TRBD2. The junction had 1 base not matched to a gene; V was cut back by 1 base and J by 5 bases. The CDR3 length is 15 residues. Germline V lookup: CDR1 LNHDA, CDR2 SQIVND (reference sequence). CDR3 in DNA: TGTGCCAGTAGTATAGTACTAGCGGGAGGGGAGACCCAGTACTTC. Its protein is CASSIVLAGGETQYF.